The 19 T cell receptor beta chains below all came from one sample that was sequenced in a study of Ad26.COV2.S vaccination and SARS-CoV-2 variants (dated by TCRdb to the early 2020s). The treatment or condition label of this sample denotes: 15 to 20 received Ad26.COV2.S at low or high dose, single or two shots; about 5 received placebo; per-sample allocation not given. Repertoires of vaccine and placebo recipients were sequenced from samples taken on day 63 after the first injection. The method was the immunoSEQ multiplex PCR assay. TCRdb took this table from immuneACCESS and kept in-frame rearrangements with V and J called. Such tables lack part of the clones; where checked against another copy, unresolved V genes explain under half of the gap, and the rest is unexplained. A total of around 450,000 clones appear in this sample, roughly 90% of them only once. Of the sample, 3.6% falls within the top ten clones.

Specimen: peripheral blood, collected in a trial of Ad26.COV2.S vaccine versus placebo. These receptors were obtained from a person between 18 and 60 years old who received the Ad26.COV2.S COVID-19 vaccine or a placebo.

V usage is TRBV2 and J usage is TRBJ1-2; D not resolved. From germline, CDR1 is SNHLY and CDR2 FYNNEI. With 2 bases removed from V and 4 bases from J, the gap between germline ends came to 8 bases. This CDR3 spans 13 amino acids. The CDR3 region has the DNA TGTGCCAGCAGTGAATCCGGCAGCTATGGCTACACCTTC. Amino acids: CASSESGSYGYTF.

This clone was observed a few times. The genes are TRBV10-3 and TRBJ1-1; D is unresolved. In germline, CDR1 is ENHRY, CDR2 SYGVKD. The CDR3 contains 12 residues. Between the trimmed V and J ends, which lost 7 bases and 9 bases, there was a span of 15 bases. CDR3 sequence reads: CAIISDGDKAFF. The DNA of the CDR3 is TGTGCCATCATAAGCGATGGAGATAAAGCTTTCTTT.

The chain combines TRBV2 with TRBJ1-5, with D unclear. Germline V lookup: CDR1 SNHLY, CDR2 FYNNEI. The CDR3 consists of 14 residues. Trimming shortened V by 5 bases and J by 10 bases, and 18 bases separated the two germline ends. CDR3 sequence: CASSLDGSYYPQHF. Written as DNA, the CDR3 is TGTGCCAGCAGTCTAGACGGGAGTTATTATCCCCAGCATTTT.

Turning to this clone: A read error may produce the germline difference seen at one junction end. Other DNA sequences in the sample encode the same CDR3. This chain joins TRBV9 and TRBJ2-2; D not certain. CDR3 length equals 12 residues. Germline V lookup: CDR1 SGDLS, CDR2 YYNGEE. The chain's CDR3 is CASSVVNGELFF. The CDR3 nucleotides are TGTGCTAGCAGCGTAGTTAACGGGGAGCTGTTTTTT.

This chain connects TRBV2 to TRBJ2-7, with D hard to call. V was trimmed by 6 bases and J by 7 bases, leaving 10 bases between them. Germline assignment: CDR1 SNHLY and CDR2 FYNNEI. This CDR3 comprises 11 residues. The CDR3 DNA follows: TGTGCCAGCAGCCGCCAAAAGGAGCAGTACTTC. Translating it yields CASSRQKEQYF.

The V call is TRBV4-1, the J call TRBJ1-5; D is undetermined. Germline lookup yields CDR1 MGHRA and CDR2 YSYEKL. The CDR3 spans 13 residues. V shed 2 bases and J shed 4 bases, with 6 bases lying between them. The CDR3: CASSQTGNQPQHF. DNA of the CDR3: TGCGCCAGCAGCCAAACGGGGAATCAGCCCCAGCATTTT.

The chain links TRBV3-1 (or the pseudogene TRBV3-2) to TRBJ2-1, with 9 bases aligning to TRBD1. V shed 1 base, J shed 11 bases, and the junction held 12 bases outside the gene matches. CDR1 is LGHDT and CDR2 is YNNKEL in the germline V gene (reference sequence). The CDR3 is 16 amino acids. The CDR3 bases are TGTGCCAGCAGCCAAGCGACTAGGGACAGGGAGTTGAAGCAGTTCTTC. Protein product: CASSQATRDRELKQFF.

The J gene is TRBJ1-2, the V gene TRBV28; D remains ambiguous. This CDR3 is built from 14 residues. Germline CDR1 MDHEN, CDR2 SYDVKM. Deletions cut 6 bases from V and 2 bases from J, with 13 bases between. CDR3 nucleotide sequence: TGTGCCAGCAGCTTGGTGACAAGGAACTATGGCTACACCTTC. Its translation: CASSLVTRNYGYTF.

V gene TRBV28 combines with J gene TRBJ2-2, with 9 positions matching TRBD1. Germline CDR1 and CDR2: MDHEN and SYDVKM. V shed 4 bases, J shed 6 bases, and the junction held 12 bases outside the gene matches. The CDR3 totals 17 residues. CDR3 loop: CASSSPGQGSPPGELFF. In nucleotides, the CDR3 is TGTGCCAGCAGTTCACCGGGACAGGGCTCACCACCCGGGGAGCTGTTTTTT.

In this sample, this clone turned up once. The V call is TRBV4-3, the J call TRBJ1-6; D unresolved. V was pared by 0 bases and J by 5 bases, with 14 bases between. The germline V gene has CDR1 LGHNA and CDR2 YSLEER. This CDR3 contains 17 residues. The CDR3 DNA follows: TGCGCCAGCAGCCAAGAAACTAGGGCAGGACATAATTCACCCCTCCACTTT. Translation gives CASSQETRAGHNSPLHF.

This clone turned up a few times. Written as DNA, the CDR3 is TGCGCCAGCAGACCGACGGGGGGTTCGATTAATTCACCCCTCCACTTT. It encodes CASRPTGGSINSPLHF. The V gene is TRBV5-1, the J gene TRBJ1-6; perhaps TRBD1 as D (5 bases). Germline V gene data show CDR1 as SGHRS and CDR2 as YFSETQ. Trimming left V 5 bases short and J 6 bases short, with 18 bases between. This CDR3 has 16 residues.

The chain has TRBV7-6 and TRBJ2-5; 8 bases map to TRBD1. With V trimmed by 3 bases and J by 5 bases, 5 bases remained unmatched. CDR1 and CDR2 from the germline V gene are SGHVS and FNYEAQ. The CDR3 runs 14 residues. For the CDR3, the DNA is TGTGCCAGCAGCTTTTCAGGGGGCAGGGAGACCCAGTACTTC. This encodes CASSFSGGRETQYF.

The V gene is TRBV18, the J gene TRBJ2-2; TRBD2 agrees at 13 bases. V dropped 1 base and J dropped 6; count of bases not matched to a gene: 8. The CDR3 covers 18 residues. Germline assignment: CDR1 KGHSH and CDR2 LQKENI. CDR3 loop: CASSPLGLAGATSGELFF. The CDR3 DNA is TGTGCCAGCTCACCACTCGGACTAGCGGGGGCGACCTCCGGGGAGCTGTTTTTT.

The rearrangement uses TRBV5-1 and TRBJ2-7; tentatively, D is TRBD1 or TRBD2 (6 bases each). V lost 4 bases and J lost 5, with 22 bases in between. Germline assignment: CDR1 SGHRS and CDR2 YFSETQ. This CDR3 is 16 amino acids long. For the CDR3, the DNA is TGCGCCAGCAGCGAAGGGGGAGGTGGGGTTGGAGACGAGCAGTACTTC. It specifies CASSEGGGGVGDEQYF.

The V call is TRBV12-3 or TRBV12-4, the J call TRBJ2-7; D is unclear. The CDR3 consists of 12 residues. V dropped 4 bases and J dropped 2 bases, with 6 bases sitting between them. Here the CDR3 reads CASSSLPYEQYF. The CDR3 DNA reads TGTGCCAGCAGTTCCCTCCCCTACGAGCAGTACTTC.

This chain uses TRBV18 with TRBJ1-1; unclear D gene. The CDR3 totals 13 residues. CDR1 and CDR2 from the germline V gene are KGHSH and LQKENI. V was trimmed by 4 bases and J by 2 bases, leaving 8 bases between them. CDR3 sequence reads: CASSLTKNTEAFF. The CDR3 DNA follows: TGTGCCAGCTCACTTACGAAAAACACTGAAGCTTTCTTT.

This chain links TRBV5-1 with TRBJ2-3; the match to TRBD2 covers 15 bases. Germline V lookup: CDR1 SGHRS, CDR2 YFSETQ. Trimming at V came to 5 bases and at J to 5 bases, leaving 0 bases not matched to a gene. The CDR3 has 14 amino acids. The CDR3, as DNA: TGCGCCAGCAGGGGACTAGCGGGGGGAGATACGCAGTATTTT. Its translation is CASRGLAGGDTQYF.

CDR3 in amino acids: CASRWTGFSGGYTF. Here the CDR3 DNA reads TGTGCCAGCAGGTGGACAGGGTTTTCCGGGGGCTACACCTTC. The chain uses TRBV6-5 and TRBJ1-2, with 8 bases lining up with TRBD1. The trim removed 6 bases at V and 8 bases at J, leaving 11 bases unmatched. Germline CDR1 reads MNHEY; CDR2 reads SVGAGI. This CDR3 has 14 amino acids.

This chain joins TRBV4-1 and TRBJ2-7; TRBD2 might be the D (5 bases). CDR3 length equals 17 residues. V was trimmed by 3 bases and J by 4 bases, leaving 22 bases between them. The germline gives CDR1 MGHRA, CDR2 YSYEKL. CDR3 sequence: CASSQNILDSVPYEQYF. The DNA of the CDR3 is TGCGCCAGCAGCCAGAATATACTAGACTCCGTCCCTTACGAGCAGTACTTC.